This T cell receptor beta chain was found in a study of cytomegalovirus exposure and HLA in healthy donors. The CDR3 extends over 12 amino acids. Deletions cut 4 bases from V and 4 bases from J, with 8 bases between. Germline CDR1 reads SGDLS; CDR2 reads YYNGEE. Amplification used 60 Vbeta primers and 13 Jbeta primers. Sequencing used immunoSEQ multiplex PCR; TCRdb keeps in-frame clones, though not all of them. The table has around 150,000 clones, 77% seen once; the top ten hold around 2%. Sequenced: PBMCs. This chain links TRBV9 with TRBJ1-2, with D tentatively TRBD1 (5 bases). The TCR originated in a man aged 25-45 years in good health and CMV-seronegative. In DNA, the CDR3 is TGTGCCAGCAGCCAGGGTTTCTATGGCTACACCTTC. Translated, it gives CASSQGFYGYTF.